Sequencing of this T cell receptor (beta chain) was carried out in a study of OX40 agonist ivuxolimab in advanced cancers. Some background on the complete study: The costimulatory receptor OX40 (CD134) was targeted by ivuxolimab, a fully human IgG2 agonistic monoclonal antibody. The dose-escalation cohort was roughly 87% male with a mean age of approximately 60 years, ranging from roughly 23 to 90. Intravenous ivuxolimab was administered to patients every 2 weeks at six dose levels: 0.01, 0.1, 0.3, 1.5, 3 and 10 mg/kg. Three dose-escalation patients achieved partial responses, one with hepatocellular carcinoma and two with cutaneous melanoma. Among the 50 to 55 dose-escalation patients, 19 had hepatocellular carcinoma, roughly 15 melanoma, 9 renal cell carcinoma and 9 head and neck cancer. Peripheral TCRbeta sequencing aimed to test whether ivuxolimab altered TCR sequence diversity and caused clonal T-cell expansion. The paper reports the monotherapy dose-escalation portion (N of about 56 patients) of the phase I ivuxolimab trial. Prior anti-PD-1, anti-PD-L1 or anti-CTLA-4 therapy was permitted, and approximately 40% of dose-escalation patients had received checkpoint inhibitors. The research as a whole found: In the 0.1-3.0 mg/kg groups, partial responders had among the lowest normalized peripheral clonal expansion, particularly in CD8+ T cells. Low levels of normalized T-cell clonal expansion were also seen in some patients who did not respond. After ivuxolimab, CD8+ T cells had more expanded clones than CD4+ T cells on average. Antigen specificity was not determined for the clonally expanded peripheral T cells. At doses of 0.1 to 3.0 mg/kg, clonal expansion of both CD4+ and CD8+ T cells in blood was seen between baseline and week 6.

For sequencing of the TCRbeta CDR3 region, genomic DNA was extracted from the sorted cells. TCRbeta CDR3 regions were sequenced using the immunoSEQ Assay. TCRdb re-hosts the immuneACCESS table, in-frame sequences only. Its copies lack some clones; in the studies checked, an unresolved V gene accounts for under half of them, and the cause for the rest is not known. The sample table records 52,000 or so clones; 88% of these occur just once. Around 10% of the sample goes to the ten largest clones. Patients with autoimmune disease history or receiving systemic immunosuppression were excluded from the trial. Peripheral blood for TCR sequencing was collected from all dose cohorts at baseline, on cycle 4 day 1, and on cycle 7 day 1. The samples were drawn from a first-in-human, open-label, multicenter phase I dose-escalation trial of ivuxolimab. Adults with locally advanced or metastatic melanoma, renal cell, hepatocellular, or head and neck squamous cell carcinoma were enrolled in the trial. CD4+ and CD8+ T cells were sorted separately from peripheral blood before TCR sequencing.

Points on this clone: Its antigen target is currently unknown. No clone much larger than this one lies a single base away; base qualities are absent.

This clonotype originated in an adult with an advanced solid tumor such as melanoma, head and neck, liver or kidney cancer. The sample was CD4+ or CD8+ T cells sorted from blood, taken in a trial of the OX40 agonist ivuxolimab.

The DNA sequence is TGTGCCATCAGTGAGACTCTGACAGGTCAGAATCAGCCCCAGCATTTT. This translates into CAISETLTGQNQPQHF. The V and J segments used are TRBV10-3 and TRBJ1-5; the D gene is possibly TRBD1, with 6 bases matching. From the germline V gene, CDR1 is ENHRY and CDR2 is SYGVKD. Trimming removed 2 bases from V and 4 bases from J, leaving 15 bases between the germline ends. Taken from cysteine to phenylalanine, the CDR3 has 16 residues. Of all the DNA, just the CDR3 is kept, 48 bases in frame from base 1.